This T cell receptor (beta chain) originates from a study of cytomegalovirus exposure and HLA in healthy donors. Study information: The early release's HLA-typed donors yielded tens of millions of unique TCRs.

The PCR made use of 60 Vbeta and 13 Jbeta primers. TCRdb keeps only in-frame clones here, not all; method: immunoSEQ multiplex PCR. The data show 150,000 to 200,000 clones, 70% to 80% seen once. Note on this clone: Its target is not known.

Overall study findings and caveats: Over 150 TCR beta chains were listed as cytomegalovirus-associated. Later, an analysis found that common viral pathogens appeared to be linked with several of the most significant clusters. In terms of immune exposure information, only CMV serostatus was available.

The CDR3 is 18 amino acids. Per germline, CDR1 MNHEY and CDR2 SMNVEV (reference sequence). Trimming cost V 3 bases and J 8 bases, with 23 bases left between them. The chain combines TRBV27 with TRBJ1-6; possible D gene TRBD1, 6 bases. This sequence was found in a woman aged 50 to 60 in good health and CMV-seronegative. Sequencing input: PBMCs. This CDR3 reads CASSLGQGPHPGDSPLHF. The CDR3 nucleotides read TGTGCCAGCAGTTTGGGGCAGGGGCCGCACCCTGGAGATTCACCCCTCCACTTT.